A single sample is the source of the 6 T cell receptor beta chains below, sequenced in a study of beta chain features in type 1 diabetes. Findings and caveats of the study: Shortening of TCRB CDR3s, moderate but significant, appeared in all four CD4+ subsets of Type 1 diabetes patients.

For these TCRs, the target antigens are not known. Isolated RNA was reverse transcribed in full, so expressed TCRB transcripts were sequenced. Sequencing used immunoSEQ multiplex PCR; TCRdb keeps in-frame clones, though not all of them. The data show roughly 730,000 clones, with 13% seen just once and roughly 0.022% held by the top ten. Material: naive CD4+ T cells from blood. Receptors originate from a young man with type 1 diabetes.

This clone came up a few times. Other DNA variants within this sample encode the same CDR3. This chain uses TRBV7-9 with TRBJ2-5, with a tentative D call TRBD2 (5 bases). Germline CDR1 is SEHNR and CDR2 is FQNEAQ (reference sequence). V was trimmed by 1 base and J by 5 bases, leaving 5 bases between them. The CDR3 contains 12 residues. CDR3 residues: CASSLGRETQYF. In nucleotides, the CDR3 is TGTGCCAGCAGCTTAGGGAGGGAGACCCAGTACTTC.

This clone came up a few times. The rearrangement links TRBV4-1 to TRBJ2-5; D uncertain. Germline V gene data show CDR1 as MGHRA and CDR2 as YSYEKL. This CDR3 region has 13 residues. Trimming cost V 2 bases and J 5 bases, with 9 bases left between them. CDR3 nucleotide sequence: TGCGCCAGCAGCCAACAAGGTGTCGAGACCCAGTACTTC. The encoded protein is CASSQQGVETQYF.

The CDR3 region has the DNA TGTGCCAGCAAAAGAATGGGGTCTAATGAAAAACTGTTTTTT. It is translated as CASKRMGSNEKLFF. This chain connects TRBV25-1 to TRBJ1-4; no reliable D call. Germline V gives CDR1 MGHDK, CDR2 SYGVNS. CDR3 length: 14 residues. Trimming left V 7 bases short and J 3 bases short, with 12 bases between.

The chain employs TRBV5-4 and TRBJ1-1, with TRBD1 as a possible D gene (6 bases). From germline, CDR1 is SGHNT and CDR2 YYREEE (reference sequence). With 5 bases removed from V and 3 bases from J, the gap between germline ends came to 14 bases. This CDR3 is 14 amino acids long. The CDR3 region is CASRPGGADTEAFF. The CDR3 nucleotides read TGTGCCAGCAGACCTGGGGGCGCTGACACTGAAGCTTTCTTT.

The rearrangement uses TRBV4-1 and TRBJ1-6; D not resolved. Trimming took 4 bases from V and 8 from J, leaving 6 bases between them. CDR1 is MGHRA, CDR2 YSYEKL, per germline. The CDR3 loop spans 12 amino acids. CDR3: CASSPRDSPLHF. The CDR3 coding sequence is TGCGCCAGCAGCCCCAGAGATTCACCCCTCCACTTT.

The rearrangement uses TRBV11-2 and TRBJ2-3, with a weak D call TRBD2 (5 bases). The CDR3 runs to 17 residues. From germline, CDR1 is SGHAT and CDR2 FQNNGV. Trimming left V 1 base short and J 2 bases short, with 16 bases between. CDR3 residues: CASSLAGWGESTDTQYF. The CDR3 bases are TGTGCCAGCAGCTTAGCGGGGTGGGGAGAATCCACAGATACGCAGTATTTT.